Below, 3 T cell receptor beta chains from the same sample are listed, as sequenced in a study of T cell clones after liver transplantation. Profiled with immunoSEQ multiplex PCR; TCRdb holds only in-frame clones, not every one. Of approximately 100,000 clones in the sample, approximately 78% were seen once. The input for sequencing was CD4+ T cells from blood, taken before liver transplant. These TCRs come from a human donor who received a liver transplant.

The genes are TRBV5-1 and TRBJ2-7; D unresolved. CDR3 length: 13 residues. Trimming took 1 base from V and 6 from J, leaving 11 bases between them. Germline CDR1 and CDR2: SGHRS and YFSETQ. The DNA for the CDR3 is TGCGCCAGCAGCTTGATCGCTCAAGGCGAGCAGTACTTC. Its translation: CASSLIAQGEQYF. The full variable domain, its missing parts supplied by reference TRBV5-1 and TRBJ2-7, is KAGVTQTPRYLIKTRGQQVTLSCSPISGHRSVSWYQQTPGQGLQFLFEYFSETQRNKGNFPGRFSGRQFSNSRSEMNVSTLELGDSALYLCASSLIAQGEQYFGPGTRLTVT.

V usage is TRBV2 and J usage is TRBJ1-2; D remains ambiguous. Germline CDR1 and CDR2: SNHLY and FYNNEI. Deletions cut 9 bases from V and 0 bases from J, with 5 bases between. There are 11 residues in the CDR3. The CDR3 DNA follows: TGTGCCAGTGGGACTAACTATGGCTACACCTTC. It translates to CASGTNYGYTF.

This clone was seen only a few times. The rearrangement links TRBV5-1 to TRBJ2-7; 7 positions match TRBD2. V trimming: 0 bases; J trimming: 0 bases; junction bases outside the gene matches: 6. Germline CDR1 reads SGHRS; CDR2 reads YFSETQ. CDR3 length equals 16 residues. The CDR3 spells CASSLELAEVSYEQYF. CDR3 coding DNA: TGCGCCAGCAGCTTGGAGCTAGCGGAAGTCTCCTACGAGCAGTACTTC.